Following are 5 T cell receptor beta chains from one sample sequenced in a study of shared clonotypes between healthy human individuals. TCRdb keeps only in-frame clones here, not all; method: immunoSEQ multiplex PCR. The repertoire holds over 2 million clones, with 85% to 95% as singletons. Source material: naive CD4+ T cells from PBMCs. Regarding subset: CD45RA+ positively selected. The receptors shown here come from a man aged 18-30 years in good health. Some clones in this sample may be carry-over from other donors' samples.

The chain combines TRBV7-2 with TRBJ1-2; 7 bases are shared with TRBD1. The CDR3 loop spans 13 amino acids. Trimming took 5 bases from V and 2 from J; bases not matched to a gene: 2. Germline values: CDR1 SGHTA, CDR2 FQGNSA. CDR3 nucleotides: TGTGCCAGCAGCATACAGGGGAACTATGGCTACACCTTC. Translation gives CASSIQGNYGYTF.

V and J are TRBV7-3 and TRBJ2-6, with 11 bases aligning to TRBD1. The junction had 5 bases not matched to a gene; V was cut back by 1 base and J by 3 bases. Germline loops: CDR1 SGHTA, CDR2 FQGTGA. The CDR3 loop spans 18 amino acids. The CDR3 sequence: CASSLNPDRGLGANVLTF. The CDR3, as DNA: TGTGCCAGCAGCTTAAACCCGGACAGGGGGCTTGGGGCCAACGTCCTGACTTTC.

The rearrangement uses TRBV5-6 and TRBJ2-7; D tentatively fits TRBD1 or TRBD2 (5 bases each). The CDR3 extends over 13 amino acids. V shed 7 bases and J shed 2 bases, with 13 bases lying between them. From germline, CDR1 is SGHDT and CDR2 YYEEEE. The CDR3 coding sequence is TGTGCCAGCCGGGGCGCAGGCACCTACGAGCAGTACTTC. Translating gives CASRGAGTYEQYF. Complete variable domain (other parts from reference TRBV5-6 and TRBJ2-7): DAGVTQSPTHLIKTRGQQVTLRCSPKSGHDTVSWYQQALGQGPQFIFQYYEEEERQRGNFPDRFSGHQFPNYSSELNVNALLLGDSALYLCASRGAGTYEQYFGPGTRLTVT.

V is TRBV27 and J is TRBJ2-1, with 7 bases lining up with TRBD2. The CDR3 covers 16 residues. Trimming cost V 2 bases and J 1 base; bases outside gene matches: 5. CDR1 is MNHEY, CDR2 SMNVEV, per germline (reference sequence). Here the CDR3 DNA reads TGTGCCAGCAGTTTACGTGCGGGAGCATCCTACAATGAGCAGTTCTTC. It specifies CASSLRAGASYNEQFF.

This clone was seen only once. The chain carries TRBV7-9 and TRBJ2-1, with D tentatively TRBD2 (5 bases). The V gene lost 4 bases and the J gene lost 2 bases, with 9 bases spanning the gap. The CDR3 is 14 residues long. Looked up from germline, CDR1 is SEHNR and CDR2 is FQNEAQ (reference sequence). CDR3 nucleotide sequence: TGTGCCAGCAGCTCGGGGTTGCCCTACAATGAGCAGTTCTTC. Its translation: CASSSGLPYNEQFF. The whole variable domain, remainder taken from reference TRBV7-9 and TRBJ2-1, is DTGVSQNPRHKITKRGQNVTFRCDPISEHNRLYWYRQTLGQGPEFLTYFQNEAQLEKSRLLSDRFSAERPKGSFSTLEIQRTEQGDSAMYLCASSSGLPYNEQFFGPGTRLTVL.